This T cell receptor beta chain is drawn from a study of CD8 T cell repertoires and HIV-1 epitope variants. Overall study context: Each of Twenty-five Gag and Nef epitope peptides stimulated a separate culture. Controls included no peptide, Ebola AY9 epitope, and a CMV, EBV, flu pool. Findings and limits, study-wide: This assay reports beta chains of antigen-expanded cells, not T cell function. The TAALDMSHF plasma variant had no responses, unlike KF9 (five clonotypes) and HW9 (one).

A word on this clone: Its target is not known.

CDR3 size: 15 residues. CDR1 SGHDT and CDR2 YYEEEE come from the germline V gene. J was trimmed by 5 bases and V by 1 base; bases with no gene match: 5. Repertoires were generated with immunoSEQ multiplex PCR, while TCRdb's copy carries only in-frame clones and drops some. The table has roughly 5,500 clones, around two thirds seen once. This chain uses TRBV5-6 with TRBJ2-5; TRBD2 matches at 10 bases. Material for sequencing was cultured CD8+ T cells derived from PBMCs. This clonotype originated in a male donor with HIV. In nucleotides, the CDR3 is TGTGCCAGCAGCTTGACTAGCGGGATTTTTGAGACCCAGTACTTC. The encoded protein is CASSLTSGIFETQYF.